The next 2 T cell receptor beta chains were all read from a single sample in a study of blood T cell repertoires in COVID-19. Profiling relied on immunoSEQ multiplex PCR, and the TCRdb table lists in-frame clones only, not all of them. The sample holds over 250,000 clones, approximately 85% seen once. The specimen was peripheral blood. The receptors were gathered from a man aged 50 to 60 with active or convalescent COVID-19.

The chain has TRBV28 and TRBJ2-7; D is perhaps TRBD2 (5 bases). Per the germline V gene, CDR1 is MDHEN and CDR2 is SYDVKM. Trimming took 5 bases from V and 7 from J, leaving 18 bases between them. The CDR3 is made up of 14 amino acids. In DNA, the CDR3 is TGTGCCAGCAGTATTCGGGATACCCCTCGGGAGCAGTACTTC. Protein product: CASSIRDTPREQYF.

To note about this clone: This sample includes further DNA sequences coding for the same CDR3. The rearrangement joins TRBV5-1 to TRBJ2-7, with a tentative D call TRBD1 (6 bases). The V end was cut by 0 bases, the J end by 2 bases, with 6 bases between. This CDR3 contains 13 residues. Germline CDR1 SGHRS, CDR2 YFSETQ. CDR3 nucleotides: TGCGCCAGCAGCTTGGGGGGGCCCTACGAGCAGTACTTC. Residues: CASSLGGPYEQYF.